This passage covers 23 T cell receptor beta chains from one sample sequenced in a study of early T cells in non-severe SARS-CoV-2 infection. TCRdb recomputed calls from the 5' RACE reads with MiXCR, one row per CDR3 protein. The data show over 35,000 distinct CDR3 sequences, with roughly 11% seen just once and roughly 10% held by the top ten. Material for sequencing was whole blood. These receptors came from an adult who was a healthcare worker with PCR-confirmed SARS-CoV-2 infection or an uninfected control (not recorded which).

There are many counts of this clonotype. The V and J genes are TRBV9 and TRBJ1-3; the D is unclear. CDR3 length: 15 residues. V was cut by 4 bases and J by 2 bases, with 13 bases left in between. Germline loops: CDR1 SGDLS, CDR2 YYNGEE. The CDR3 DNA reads TGTGCCAGCAGCCCCTCCCCTCCCCCTGGAAACACCATATATTTT. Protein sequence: CASSPSPPPGNTIYF.

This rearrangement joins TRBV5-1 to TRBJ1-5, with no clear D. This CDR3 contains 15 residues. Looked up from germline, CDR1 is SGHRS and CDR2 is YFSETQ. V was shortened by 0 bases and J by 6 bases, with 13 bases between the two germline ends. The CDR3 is CASSLESGVSQPQHF. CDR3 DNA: TGCGCCAGCAGCTTGGAGTCAGGTGTGAGTCAGCCCCAGCATTTT.

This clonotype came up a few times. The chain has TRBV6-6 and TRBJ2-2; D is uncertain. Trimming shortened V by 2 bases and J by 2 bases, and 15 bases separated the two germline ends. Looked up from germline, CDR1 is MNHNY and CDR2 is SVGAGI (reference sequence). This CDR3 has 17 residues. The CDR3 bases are TGTGCCAGCAGTTACGCCTCCGGATTCCCAAACACCGGGGAGCTGTTTTTT. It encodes CASSYASGFPNTGELFF.

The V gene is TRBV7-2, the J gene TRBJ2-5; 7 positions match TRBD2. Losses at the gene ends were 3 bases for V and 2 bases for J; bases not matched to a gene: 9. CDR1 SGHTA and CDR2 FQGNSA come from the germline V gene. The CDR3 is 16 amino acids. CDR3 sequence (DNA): TGTGCCAGCAGCTTTCCCCACGGGGGGAATCAAGAGACCCAGTACTTC. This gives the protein CASSFPHGGNQETQYF. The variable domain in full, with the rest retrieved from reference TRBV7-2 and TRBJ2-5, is GAGVSQSPSNKVTEKGKDVELRCDPISGHTALYWYRQSLGQGLEFLIYFQGNSAPDKSGLPSDRFSAERTGGSVSTLTIQRTQQEDSAVYLCASSFPHGGNQETQYFGPGTRLLVL.

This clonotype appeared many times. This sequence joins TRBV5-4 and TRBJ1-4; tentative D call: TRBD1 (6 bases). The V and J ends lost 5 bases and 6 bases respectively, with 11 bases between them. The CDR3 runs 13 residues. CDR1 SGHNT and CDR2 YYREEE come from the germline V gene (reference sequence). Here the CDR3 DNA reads TGTGCCAGCAGTCCGGACAGTGATGAAAAACTGTTTTTT. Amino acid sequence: CASSPDSDEKLFF. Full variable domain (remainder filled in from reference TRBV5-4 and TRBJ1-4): ETGVTQSPTHLIKTRGQQVTLRCSSQSGHNTVSWYQQALGQGPQFIFQYYREEENGRGNFPPRFSGLQFPNYSSELNVNALELDDSALYLCASSPDSDEKLFFGSGTQLSVL.

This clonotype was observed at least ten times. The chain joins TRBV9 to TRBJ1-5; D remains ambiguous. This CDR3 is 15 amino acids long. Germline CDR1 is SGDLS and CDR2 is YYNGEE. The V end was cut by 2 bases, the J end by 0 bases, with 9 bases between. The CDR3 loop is CASSVSRYSNQPQHF. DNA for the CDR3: TGTGCCAGCAGCGTTAGTCGGTATAGCAATCAGCCCCAGCATTTT.

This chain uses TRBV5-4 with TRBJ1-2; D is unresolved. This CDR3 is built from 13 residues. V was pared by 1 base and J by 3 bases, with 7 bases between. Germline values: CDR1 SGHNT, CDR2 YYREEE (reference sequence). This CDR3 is CASSLSGDYGYTF. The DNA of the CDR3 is TGTGCCAGCAGCTTGAGCGGGGACTATGGCTACACCTTC.

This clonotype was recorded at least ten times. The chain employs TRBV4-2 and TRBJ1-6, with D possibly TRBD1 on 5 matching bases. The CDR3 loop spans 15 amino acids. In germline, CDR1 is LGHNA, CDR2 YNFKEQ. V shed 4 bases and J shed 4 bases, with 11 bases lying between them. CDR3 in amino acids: CASSPARQYNSPLHF. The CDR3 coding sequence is TGTGCCAGCAGCCCTGCCCGACAGTATAATTCACCCCTCCACTTT.

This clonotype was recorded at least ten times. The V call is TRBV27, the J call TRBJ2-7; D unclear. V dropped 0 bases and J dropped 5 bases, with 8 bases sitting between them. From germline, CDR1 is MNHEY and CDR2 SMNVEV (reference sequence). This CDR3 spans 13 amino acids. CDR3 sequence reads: CASSLSDLDEQYF. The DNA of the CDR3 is TGTGCCAGCAGTTTATCGGATTTGGACGAGCAGTACTTC.

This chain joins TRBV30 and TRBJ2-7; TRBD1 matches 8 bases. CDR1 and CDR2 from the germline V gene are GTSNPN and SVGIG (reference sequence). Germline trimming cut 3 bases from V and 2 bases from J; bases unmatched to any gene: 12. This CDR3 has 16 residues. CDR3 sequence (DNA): TGTGCCTGGAGCCAACCAAGGGACAGGTCAACCTACGAGCAGTACTTC. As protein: CAWSQPRDRSTYEQYF. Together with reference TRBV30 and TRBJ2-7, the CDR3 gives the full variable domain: SQTIHQWPATLVQPVGSPLSLECTVEGTSNPNLYWYRQAAGRGLQLLFYSVGIGQISSEVPQNLSASRPQDRQFILSSKKLLLSDSGFYLCAWSQPRDRSTYEQYFGPGTRLTVT.

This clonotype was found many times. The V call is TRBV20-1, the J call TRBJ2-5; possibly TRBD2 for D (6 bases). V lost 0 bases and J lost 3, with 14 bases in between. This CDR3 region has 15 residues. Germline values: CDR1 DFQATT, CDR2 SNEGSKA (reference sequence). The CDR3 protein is CSARDRAAGKETQYF. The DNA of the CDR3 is TGCAGTGCTAGAGATAGGGCGGCGGGGAAAGAGACCCAGTACTTC.

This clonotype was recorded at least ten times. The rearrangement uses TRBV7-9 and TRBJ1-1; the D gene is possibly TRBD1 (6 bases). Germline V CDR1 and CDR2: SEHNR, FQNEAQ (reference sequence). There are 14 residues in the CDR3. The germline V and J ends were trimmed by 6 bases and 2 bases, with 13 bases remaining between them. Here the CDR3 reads CASRVTGANTEAFF. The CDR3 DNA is TGTGCCAGCAGGGTGACAGGAGCTAACACTGAAGCTTTCTTT.

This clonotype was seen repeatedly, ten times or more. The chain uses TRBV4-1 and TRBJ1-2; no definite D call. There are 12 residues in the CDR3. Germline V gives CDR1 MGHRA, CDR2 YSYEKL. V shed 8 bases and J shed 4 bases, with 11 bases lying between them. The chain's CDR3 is CASRGLGYGYTF. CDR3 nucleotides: TGCGCCAGCCGTGGTCTCGGCTATGGCTACACCTTC.

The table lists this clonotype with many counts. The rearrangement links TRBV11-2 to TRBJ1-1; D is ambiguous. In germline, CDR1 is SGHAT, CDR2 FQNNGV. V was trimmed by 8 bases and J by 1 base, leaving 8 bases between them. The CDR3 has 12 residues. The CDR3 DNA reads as TGTGCCAGCGGTCGGTGGAACACTGAAGCTTTCTTT. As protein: CASGRWNTEAFF.

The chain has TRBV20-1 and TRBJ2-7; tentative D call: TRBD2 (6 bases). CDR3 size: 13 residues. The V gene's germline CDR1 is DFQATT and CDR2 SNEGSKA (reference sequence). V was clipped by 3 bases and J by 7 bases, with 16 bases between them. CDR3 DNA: TGCAGTGCTAGTAGAGGTGGTCGGGGGGAGCAGTACTTC. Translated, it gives CSASRGGRGEQYF.

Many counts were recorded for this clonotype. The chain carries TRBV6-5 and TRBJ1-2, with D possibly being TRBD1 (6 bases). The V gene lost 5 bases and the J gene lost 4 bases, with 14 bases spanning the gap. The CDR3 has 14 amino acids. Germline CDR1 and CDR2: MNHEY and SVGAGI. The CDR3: CASSTPDRIYGYTF. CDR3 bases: TGTGCCAGCAGTACCCCTGACAGGATCTATGGCTACACCTTC.

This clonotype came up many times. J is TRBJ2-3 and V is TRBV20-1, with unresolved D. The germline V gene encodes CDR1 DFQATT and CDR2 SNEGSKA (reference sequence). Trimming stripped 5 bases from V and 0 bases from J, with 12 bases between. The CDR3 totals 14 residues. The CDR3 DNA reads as TGCAGTGCTGCCGACGGATCTAGCACAGATACGCAGTATTTT. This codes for CSAADGSSTDTQYF.

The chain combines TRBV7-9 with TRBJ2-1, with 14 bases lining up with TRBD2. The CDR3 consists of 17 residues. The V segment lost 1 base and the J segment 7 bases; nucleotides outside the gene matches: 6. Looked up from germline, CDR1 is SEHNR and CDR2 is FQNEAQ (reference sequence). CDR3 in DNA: TGTGCCAGCAGCTTAGGGGGACTAGCGGGGGCGCCGAATGAGCAGTTCTTC. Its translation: CASSLGGLAGAPNEQFF.

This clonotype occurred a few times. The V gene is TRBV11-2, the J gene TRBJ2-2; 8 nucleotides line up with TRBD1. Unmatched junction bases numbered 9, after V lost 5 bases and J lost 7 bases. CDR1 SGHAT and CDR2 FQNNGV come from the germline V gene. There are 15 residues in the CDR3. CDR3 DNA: TGTGCCAGCAGCACTGGACAGGGCAGAAACGGGGAGCTGTTTTTT. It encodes CASSTGQGRNGELFF.

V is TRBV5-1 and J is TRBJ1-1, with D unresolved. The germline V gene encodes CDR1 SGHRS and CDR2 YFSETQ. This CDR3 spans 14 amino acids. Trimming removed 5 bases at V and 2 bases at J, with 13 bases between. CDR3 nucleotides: TGCGCCAGCAGAACCGGGGAGTCAAACACTGAAGCTTTCTTT. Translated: CASRTGESNTEAFF.

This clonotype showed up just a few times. The chain's CDR3 is CASSQGGRQRGSPLHF. The CDR3 DNA follows: TGTGCCAGCAGCCAAGGGGGGCGGCAGAGAGGGTCACCCCTCCACTTT. V is TRBV14 and J is TRBJ1-6, with a possible D match to TRBD1 (6 bases). Germline V gene data show CDR1 as SGHDN and CDR2 as FVKESK. The ends were cut back, 1 base at V and 10 bases at J, with 17 bases in the middle. The CDR3 covers 16 residues.

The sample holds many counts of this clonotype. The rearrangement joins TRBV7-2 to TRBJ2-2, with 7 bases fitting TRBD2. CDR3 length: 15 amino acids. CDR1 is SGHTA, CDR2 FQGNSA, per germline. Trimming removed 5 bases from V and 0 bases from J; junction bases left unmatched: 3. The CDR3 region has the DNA TGTGCCAGCAGCGTGCGGGGGACGAACACCGGGGAGCTGTTTTTT. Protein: CASSVRGTNTGELFF.

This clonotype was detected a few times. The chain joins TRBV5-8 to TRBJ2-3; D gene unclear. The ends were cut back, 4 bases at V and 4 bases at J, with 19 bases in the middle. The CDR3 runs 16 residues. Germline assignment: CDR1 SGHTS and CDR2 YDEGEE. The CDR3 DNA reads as TGTGCCAGCAGCCGGACCCGGAAGGTTCTCGCAGATACGCAGTATTTT. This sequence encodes CASSRTRKVLADTQYF. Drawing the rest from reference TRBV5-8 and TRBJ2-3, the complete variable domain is EAGVTQSPTHLIKTRGQQATLRCSPISGHTSVYWYQQALGLGLQFLLWYDEGEERNRGNFPPRFSGRQFPNYSSELNVNALELEDSALYLCASSRTRKVLADTQYFGPGTRLTVL.